The clone carrying this T cell receptor (beta chain) was seen at least ten times. Its antigen is unknown. Each diabetic donor fulfilled classification criteria for either type 1 or type 2. Other autoimmune diseases and infections within the past four weeks excluded donors. PCR was run on genomic DNA. The TCR beta CDR3 region was amplified using 30 forward and 13 reverse primers. TCRdb re-called the multiplex PCR reads with MiXCR, one entry per CDR3 protein. The sample lists more than 250,000 distinct CDR3 sequences, more than 40% seen once, with approximately 15% in the top ten. The sample comes from a study of type 1 and type 2 diabetes patients. Study details: From PBMCs, CD4+ and CD8+ T cells were isolated by magnetic microbeads.

General study points: Type 2 diabetes and control samples shared highly correlated V and J usage, averaging around 0.97.

This TCR was sampled from a man between 18 and 29 years old with type 2 diabetes. Sequenced: peripheral blood mononuclear cells (PBMCs).

The CDR3 region has the DNA TGTGCCACCAGCAACCAAGGGGTTAACTATGGCTACACCTTC. Its protein product is CATSNQGVNYGYTF. The chain joins TRBV15 to TRBJ1-2; D possibly corresponds to TRBD1 (5 bases). Germline CDR1 LNHNV, CDR2 YYDKDF (reference sequence). V was clipped by 4 bases and J by 1 base, with 10 bases between them. There are 14 residues in the CDR3.